This T cell receptor (beta chain) stems from a study of T-cell memory formation after mild COVID-19. Regarding the study as a whole: Clones contracting day 15 to 85 were balanced CD4/CD8; later expanders leaned CD4+.

TCRdb called the 5' RACE reads again in MiXCR, with one record for every CDR3 protein. Among around 410,000 distinct CDR3 sequences listed, 20% to 25% were seen once. This clonotype was seen a few times. Its antigen is not identified. Trimming shortened V by 4 bases and J by 2 bases, and 6 bases separated the two germline ends. This CDR3 comprises 11 residues. Germline V lookup: CDR1 SQVTM, CDR2 ANQGSEA. The genes are TRBV29-1 and TRBJ2-7; no clear D. The clonotype originates from an adult woman who had mild COVID-19 (a few samples of this study predate the infection). Cell type and time point are not known. Sequencing was performed on PBMCs or a T cell subset sorted from them (not recorded which). In DNA form, the CDR3 reads TGCAGCGTTGGCGTTCCCTACGAGCAGTACTTC. Protein product: CSVGVPYEQYF.